This T cell receptor (beta chain) appears in the sequencing data of a study of shared clonotypes between healthy human individuals. HIV-negative, healthy adults without recent acute infections or vaccinations were the donors. V was clipped by 5 bases and J by 5 bases, with 13 bases between them. The germline V gene has CDR1 KGHSH and CDR2 LQKENI. The CDR3 loop spans 13 amino acids. Method: immunoSEQ multiplex PCR; TCRdb's copy keeps in-frame clones and lacks some. The sample yields hundreds of thousands of clones, roughly 70% seen once. The J gene is TRBJ2-7, the V gene TRBV18; D possibly corresponds to TRBD2 (5 bases). This receptor was taken from a woman in her thirties in good health. The sequenced sample was memory CD4+ T cells sorted from blood. Subset indicated: CD45RA-negative fraction. DNA of the CDR3: TGTGCCAGCTCATCCGGGGAACATAACGAGCAGTACTTC. As protein: CASSSGEHNEQYF.